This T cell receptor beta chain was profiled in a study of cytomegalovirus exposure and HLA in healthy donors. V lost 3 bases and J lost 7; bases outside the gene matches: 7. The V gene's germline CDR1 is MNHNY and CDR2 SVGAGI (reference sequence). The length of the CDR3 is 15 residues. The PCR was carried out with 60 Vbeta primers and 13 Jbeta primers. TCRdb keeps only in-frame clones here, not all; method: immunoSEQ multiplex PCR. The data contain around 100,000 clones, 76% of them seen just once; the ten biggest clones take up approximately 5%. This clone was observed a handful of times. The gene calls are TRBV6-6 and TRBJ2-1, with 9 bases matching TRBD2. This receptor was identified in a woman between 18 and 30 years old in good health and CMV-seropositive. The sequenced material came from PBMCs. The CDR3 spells CASSYLAGGRNEQFF. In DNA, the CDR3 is TGTGCCAGCAGTTATTTGGCGGGAGGGCGGAATGAGCAGTTCTTC.